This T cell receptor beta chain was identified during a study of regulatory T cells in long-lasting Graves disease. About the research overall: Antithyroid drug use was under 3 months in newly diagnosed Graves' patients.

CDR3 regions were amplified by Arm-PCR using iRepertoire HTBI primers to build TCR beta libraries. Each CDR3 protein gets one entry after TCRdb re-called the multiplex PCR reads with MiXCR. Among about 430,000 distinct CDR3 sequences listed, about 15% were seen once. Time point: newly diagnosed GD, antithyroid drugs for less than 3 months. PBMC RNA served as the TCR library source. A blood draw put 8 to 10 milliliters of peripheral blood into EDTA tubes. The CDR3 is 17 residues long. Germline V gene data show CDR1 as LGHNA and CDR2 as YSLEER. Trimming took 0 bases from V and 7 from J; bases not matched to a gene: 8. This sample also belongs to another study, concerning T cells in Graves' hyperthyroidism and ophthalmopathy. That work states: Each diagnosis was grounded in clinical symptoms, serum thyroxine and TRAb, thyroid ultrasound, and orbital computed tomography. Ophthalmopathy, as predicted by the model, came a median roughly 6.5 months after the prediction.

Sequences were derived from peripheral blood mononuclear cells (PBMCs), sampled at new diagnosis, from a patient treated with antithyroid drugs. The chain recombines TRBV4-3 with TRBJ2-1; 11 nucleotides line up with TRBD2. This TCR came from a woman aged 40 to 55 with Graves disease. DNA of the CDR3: TGCGCCAGCAGCCAAGATCGTCCGACTAGCGGGGAGAATGAGCAGTTCTTC. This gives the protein CASSQDRPTSGENEQFF.